This T cell receptor beta chain was documented in a study of cytomegalovirus exposure and HLA in healthy donors. Whole-study results and caveats: The likely explanation for a cluster of highly shared sequence variants was sequencing artifact. TCR beta chains associated with HLA were, in a later analysis, more clonally expanded than equally common others.

It was with 60 Vbeta and 13 Jbeta primers that the PCR ran. Sequencing was performed with immunoSEQ multiplex PCR; in TCRdb, only in-frame clones are kept and a portion is missing. Among 110,000 to 150,000 clones listed, roughly 80% were seen once. The CDR3 spans 16 residues. From germline, CDR1 is SNHLY and CDR2 FYNNEI. The ends lost 2 bases at V and 5 bases at J; junction bases unmatched: 8. The sample holds a few counts of this clone. Its antigen is not identified. The source is a female donor in good health and CMV-seronegative. What was sequenced was PBMCs. This chain links TRBV2 with TRBJ2-5, with 10 bases that match TRBD2. The CDR3 loop reads CASSEILASGSETQYF. The CDR3 DNA is TGTGCCAGCAGTGAAATTCTCGCTAGCGGGAGTGAGACCCAGTACTTC.